The clone carrying this T cell receptor (beta chain) was observed a few times. Per donor, one heparinised blood draw averaged approximately 120 mL. The data originate from a study of beta chain features in type 1 diabetes. V shed 5 bases and J shed 9 bases, with 14 bases lying between them. CDR1 SGHTA and CDR2 FQGNSA come from the germline V gene. This CDR3 has 13 amino acids. Sequenced material consisted of expressed TCRB transcripts (all of the isolated RNA was reverse transcribed). Assay: immunoSEQ multiplex PCR; the TCRdb copy retains only in-frame clones and omits some. The sample includes about 410,000 clones, approximately 14% of them seen just once.

V usage is TRBV7-2 and J usage is TRBJ2-1; D may be TRBD1 (5 bases). Sequenced input: naive CD4+ T cells from blood. The clonotype originates from a man between 25 and 39 years old in good health. The chain's CDR3 is CASSRSPTGEQFF. The CDR3 DNA is TGTGCCAGCAGCCGGAGTCCCACAGGTGAGCAGTTCTTC. The whole variable domain, remainder taken from reference TRBV7-2 and TRBJ2-1, is GAGVSQSPSNKVTEKGKDVELRCDPISGHTALYWYRQSLGQGLEFLIYFQGNSAPDKSGLPSDRFSAERTGGSVSTLTIQRTQQEDSAVYLCASSRSPTGEQFFGPGTRLTVL.